This T cell receptor (beta chain) emerged from a study of T cell responses to AZD1222 COVID-19 vaccine. Study background: Pooling was applied to second doses at about 4 or about 12 weeks.

Whole-study results and caveats: Receipt of two AZD1222 doses was followed by a rise in Spike-specific TCR breadth and depth. Repertoire sampling happened only post peak T cell response.

Germline V gene data show CDR1 as SGHKS and CDR2 as YYEKEE (reference sequence). The CDR3 is 18 amino acids. The V gene end was trimmed by 4 bases and the J gene end by 0 bases; junction bases not matched to a gene: 6. Measured with immunoSEQ multiplex PCR; TCRdb has only the in-frame clones, and not every one. The table records approximately 140,000 clones, more than 85% of them present only once. As to this clone: Its antigen is currently unknown.

The sequenced sample was peripheral blood, obtained on day 0 of AZD1222 vaccination. This chain links TRBV5-5 with TRBJ2-6; 11 bases are a match to TRBD2. This TCR was recovered from an adult in good health. CDR3 DNA sequence: TGTGCCAGCAGCCGGACTAGCGGGCGGATCTCTGGGGCCAACGTCCTGACTTTC. Its protein product is CASSRTSGRISGANVLTF.